The T cell receptor beta chain described here comes from a study of shared clonotypes between healthy human individuals. Produced via immunoSEQ multiplex PCR; TCRdb's table is partial and in-frame only. The sample comprises about 980,000 clones, roughly 72% of which are singletons, and approximately 1.5% rests with the top ten. Germline V gene lookup returns CDR1 MDHEN and CDR2 SYDVKM. J gave up 7 bases and V 2 bases, and 10 bases lay outside the gene matches. This CDR3 region has 16 residues. Free of recent acute infections or vaccinations, the donors were healthy HIV-negative adults. The TCR was taken from a man aged 18 to 30 in good health. The sequencing sample was made of memory CD4+ T cells sorted from blood. Subset described: CD45RA-negative fraction. The chain is built from TRBV28 and TRBJ1-5; 8 bases are a match to TRBD1. CDR3 residues: CASSLQGALMRQPQHF. CDR3 nucleotides: TGTGCCAGCAGTTTACAGGGGGCCTTGATGCGACAGCCCCAGCATTTT.